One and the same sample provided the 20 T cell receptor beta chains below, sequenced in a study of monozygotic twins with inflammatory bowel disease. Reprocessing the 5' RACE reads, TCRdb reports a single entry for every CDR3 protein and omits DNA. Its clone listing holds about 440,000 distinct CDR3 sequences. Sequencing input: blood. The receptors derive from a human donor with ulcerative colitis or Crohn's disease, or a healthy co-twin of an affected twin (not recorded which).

CDR3 sequence reads: CASSTSPSGGEFF. V is TRBV7-2 and J is TRBJ2-1; no DNA is available, so the TRBD2 call from TCRdb remains unchecked. This CDR3 spans 13 amino acids. Germline assignment: CDR1 SGHTA and CDR2 FQGNSA.

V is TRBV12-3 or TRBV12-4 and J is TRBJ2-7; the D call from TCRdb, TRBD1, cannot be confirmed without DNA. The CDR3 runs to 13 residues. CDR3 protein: CASSSSGPYEQYF.

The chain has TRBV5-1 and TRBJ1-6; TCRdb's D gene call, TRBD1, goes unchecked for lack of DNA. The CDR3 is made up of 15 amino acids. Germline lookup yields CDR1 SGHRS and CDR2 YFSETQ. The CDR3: CASSLQGPNNSPLHF.

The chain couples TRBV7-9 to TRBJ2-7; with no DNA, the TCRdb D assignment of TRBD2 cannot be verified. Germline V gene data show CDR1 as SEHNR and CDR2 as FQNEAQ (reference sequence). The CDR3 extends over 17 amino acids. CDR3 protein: CASSPPAPREGHYEQYF.

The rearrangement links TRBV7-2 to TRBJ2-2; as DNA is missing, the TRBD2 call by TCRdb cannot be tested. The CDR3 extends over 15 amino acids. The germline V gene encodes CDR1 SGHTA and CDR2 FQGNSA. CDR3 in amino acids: CASSLGQMNTGELFF.

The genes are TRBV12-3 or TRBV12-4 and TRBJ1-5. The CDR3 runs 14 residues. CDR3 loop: CASSLASINQPQHF.

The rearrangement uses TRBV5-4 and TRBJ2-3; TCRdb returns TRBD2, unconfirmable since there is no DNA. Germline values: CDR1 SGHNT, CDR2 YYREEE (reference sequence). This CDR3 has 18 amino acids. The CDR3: CASSLLAGAVTGPDTQYF.

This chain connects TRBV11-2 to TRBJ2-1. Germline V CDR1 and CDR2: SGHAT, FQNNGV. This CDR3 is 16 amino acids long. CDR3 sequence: CASSLDLAVSYNEQFF.

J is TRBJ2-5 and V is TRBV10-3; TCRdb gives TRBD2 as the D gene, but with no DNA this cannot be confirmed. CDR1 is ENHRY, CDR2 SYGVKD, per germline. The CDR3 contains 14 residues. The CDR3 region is CAITSGLAEETQYF.

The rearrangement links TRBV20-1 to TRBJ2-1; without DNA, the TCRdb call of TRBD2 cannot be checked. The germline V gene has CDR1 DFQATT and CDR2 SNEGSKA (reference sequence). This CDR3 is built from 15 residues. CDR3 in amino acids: CSARDAGGPGNEQFF.

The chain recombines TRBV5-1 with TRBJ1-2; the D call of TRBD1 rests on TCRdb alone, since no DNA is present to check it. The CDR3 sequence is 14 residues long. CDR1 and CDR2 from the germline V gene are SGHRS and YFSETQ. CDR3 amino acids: CASRLEGAPYRYTF.

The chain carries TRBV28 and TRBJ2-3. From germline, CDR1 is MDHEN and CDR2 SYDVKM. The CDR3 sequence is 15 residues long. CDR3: CASSPLVASRDTQYF.

CDR3 sequence reads: CASSYLGFDGYTF. The rearrangement links TRBV6-5 to TRBJ1-2. Per germline, CDR1 MNHEY and CDR2 SVGAGI. The length of the CDR3 is 13 residues.

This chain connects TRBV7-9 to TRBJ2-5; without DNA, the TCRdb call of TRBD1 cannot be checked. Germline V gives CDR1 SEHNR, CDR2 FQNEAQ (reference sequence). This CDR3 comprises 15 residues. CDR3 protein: CASSLGGQGGETQYF.

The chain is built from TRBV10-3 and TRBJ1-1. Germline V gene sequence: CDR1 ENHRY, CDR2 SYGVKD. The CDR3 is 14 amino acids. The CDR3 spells CATSGGIPNTEAFF.

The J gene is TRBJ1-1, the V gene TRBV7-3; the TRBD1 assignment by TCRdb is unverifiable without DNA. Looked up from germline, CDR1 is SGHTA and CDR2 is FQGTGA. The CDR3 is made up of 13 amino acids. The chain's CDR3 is CASRTTGYTEAFF.

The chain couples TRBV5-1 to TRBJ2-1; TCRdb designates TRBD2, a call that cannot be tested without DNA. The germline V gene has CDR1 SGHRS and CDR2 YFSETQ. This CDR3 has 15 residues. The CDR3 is CASSTGTQSYNEQFF.

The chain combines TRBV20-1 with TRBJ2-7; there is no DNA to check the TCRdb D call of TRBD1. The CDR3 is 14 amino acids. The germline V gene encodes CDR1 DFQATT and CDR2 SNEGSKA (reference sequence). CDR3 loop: CSASGTASSYEQYF.

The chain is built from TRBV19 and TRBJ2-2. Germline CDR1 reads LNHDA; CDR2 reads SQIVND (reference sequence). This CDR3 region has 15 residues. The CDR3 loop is CASSPRVDHTGELCF.

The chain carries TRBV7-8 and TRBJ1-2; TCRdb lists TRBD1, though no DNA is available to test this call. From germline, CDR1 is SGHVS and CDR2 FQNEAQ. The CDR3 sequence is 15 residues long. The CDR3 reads CASSSNARGDYGYTF.